Each of the 10 T cell receptor beta chains below was sequenced from the same sample in a study of blood T cell repertoires in COVID-19. Sequenced by immunoSEQ multiplex PCR; TCRdb stores in-frame clones only, minus some. The sample has a few hundred thousand clones; about 83% are singletons. Input material: peripheral blood. Receptor source: a woman in her fifties or sixties with acute or convalescent COVID-19.

This sequence joins TRBV15 and TRBJ2-3; weak D call: TRBD1 (6 bases). This CDR3 is built from 16 residues. V dropped 0 bases and J dropped 3 bases, with 13 bases sitting between them. CDR1 and CDR2 (germline): LNHNV, YYDKDF (reference sequence). The chain's CDR3 is CATSRDGGRNTDTQYF. The CDR3 DNA sequence: TGTGCCACCAGCAGAGATGGGGGCAGGAATACAGATACGCAGTATTTT.

The V gene is TRBV19, the J gene TRBJ2-3; 12 nucleotides agree with TRBD1. J was trimmed by 3 bases and V by 5 bases; bases with no gene match: 12. Germline CDR1 is LNHDA and CDR2 is SQIVND (reference sequence). The CDR3 length is 18 residues. The CDR3 protein is CASSLPGQGAFRTDTQYF. The CDR3 DNA reads TGTGCCAGTAGTCTCCCGGGACAGGGGGCTTTTAGGACAGATACGCAGTATTTT.

J is TRBJ2-1 and V is TRBV30; D not resolved. CDR3 size: 12 residues. V shed 0 bases and J shed 6 bases, with 6 bases lying between them. The germline V gene encodes CDR1 GTSNPN and CDR2 SVGIG (reference sequence). CDR3 residues: CAWSVTSNEQFF. The CDR3 DNA reads TGTGCCTGGAGTGTAACCAGCAATGAGCAGTTCTTC.

This rearrangement joins TRBV28 to TRBJ2-3, with D possibly TRBD2 on 6 matching bases. CDR3 length: 16 residues. V was trimmed by 4 bases and J by 1 base, leaving 15 bases between them. Germline CDR1 reads MDHEN; CDR2 reads SYDVKM. The chain's CDR3 is CASSSPSRGRTDTQYF. The CDR3 DNA sequence: TGTGCCAGCAGTTCCCCCTCGCGGGGACGCACAGATACGCAGTATTTT.

The rearrangement links TRBV9 to TRBJ2-3; D is possibly TRBD2 (6 bases). Germline V gives CDR1 SGDLS, CDR2 YYNGEE. The CDR3 covers 15 residues. V was cut by 2 bases and J by 2 bases, with 12 bases left in between. CDR3 protein: CASSVAAGPTDTQYF. In DNA form, the CDR3 reads TGTGCCAGCAGCGTCGCCGCGGGACCCACAGATACGCAGTATTTT.

This chain connects TRBV14 to TRBJ2-1; 15 bases agree with TRBD2. CDR1 is SGHDN and CDR2 is FVKESK in the germline V gene. The ends lost 0 bases at V and 7 bases at J; junction bases unmatched: 1. This CDR3 comprises 16 residues. CDR3 loop: CASSQDGTSGGNEQFF. The CDR3 nucleotides are TGTGCCAGCAGCCAAGACGGGACTAGCGGGGGGAATGAGCAGTTCTTC. Together with reference TRBV14 and TRBJ2-1, the CDR3 gives the full variable domain: EAGVTQFPSHSVIEKGQTVTLRCDPISGHDNLYWYRRVMGKEIKFLLHFVKESKQDESGMPNNRFLAERTGGTYSTLKVQPAELEDSGVYFCASSQDGTSGGNEQFFGPGTRLTVL.

Here the CDR3 DNA reads TGTGCCGTTGGTAGACAGGAGCGGCAAGAGACCCAGTACTTC. Amino acid sequence: CAVGRQERQETQYF. The V gene is TRBV7-9, the J gene TRBJ2-5, with D possibly matching TRBD1 (6 bases). The V end was cut by 11 bases, the J end by 2 bases, with 18 bases between. The CDR3 extends over 14 amino acids. Per the germline V gene, CDR1 is SEHNR and CDR2 is FQNEAQ (reference sequence).

The V call is TRBV28, the J call TRBJ1-2, with 11 bases lining up with TRBD1. V was pared by 5 bases and J by 6 bases, with 5 bases of the junction left unmatched. The CDR3 contains 14 residues. Germline values: CDR1 MDHEN, CDR2 SYDVKM. The CDR3 DNA is TGTGCCAGCAGTCGGGACAGGGGGGGGGATGGCTACACCTTC. Its protein product is CASSRDRGGDGYTF.

There are a few counts of this clone. The chain recombines TRBV29-1 with TRBJ2-2; weak D call: TRBD2 (5 bases). Trimming shortened V by 7 bases and J by 3 bases, and 15 bases separated the two germline ends. The CDR3 sequence is 14 residues long. Germline CDR1 reads SQVTM; CDR2 reads ANQGSEA. In DNA, the CDR3 is TGCAGCGCCGCCGCGAGGGCGGACACCGGGGAGCTGTTTTTT. Translation: CSAAARADTGELFF.

The chain uses TRBV5-6 and TRBJ1-2; D possibly corresponds to TRBD1 (5 bases). This CDR3 region has 11 residues. V gave up 3 bases and J gave up 8 bases, with 8 bases separating them. The germline V gene has CDR1 SGHDT and CDR2 YYEEEE. CDR3 in DNA: TGTGCCAGCAGCTCAGGGTACGGCTACACCTTC. This translates into CASSSGYGYTF.